The 31 T cell receptor beta chains below all came from one sample that was sequenced in a study of blood T cells in healthy people across ages (dated by TCRdb to the mid-2010s). Library method: 5' RACE. TCRdb names Illumina HiSeq 2500 as the instrument used. A second PCR of about 6 to 12 cycles was performed with a sample-barcoded 5' primer and a J-beta primer mix. TCRdb reprocessing: public reads trimmed at Q25 with fastp, clones called with MiXCR, in-frame beta chains kept. CDR3 protein duplicates are merged, each entry listing the most common genes and DNA. The sample includes over 550,000 distinct CDR3 sequences, with roughly 31% observed a single time. The top ten clonotypes cover 15% to 18% of the sample. What was sequenced was blood. Receptors originate from a woman aged 80 or over in good health.

Concerning this clonotype itself: A junction boundary mismatches the germline segment, possibly from a read error. The CDR3 region has the DNA TGCAGTGCTAGAACCCCCGGGACAGGGTGGACCGGGGAGCGGTTTTTT. Translated: CSARTPGTGWTGERFF. The chain links TRBV20-1 to TRBJ2-2, with 9 bases that match TRBD1. This CDR3 region has 16 residues. Germline lookup yields CDR1 DFQATT and CDR2 SNEGSKA (reference sequence).

This clonotype was counted only a few times. V usage is TRBV30 and J usage is TRBJ1-2; perhaps TRBD1 as D (5 bases). The CDR3 contains 14 residues. Trimming cost V 0 bases and J 4 bases, with 12 bases left between them. Looked up from germline, CDR1 is GTSNPN and CDR2 is SVGIG (reference sequence). CDR3 DNA: TGTGCCTGGAGTGTACAGGCCGGACGCTATGGCTACACCTTC. The encoded protein is CAWSVQAGRYGYTF.

This clonotype has more than one count but fewer than ten. CDR3 residues: CASTIKEEAFF. CDR3 DNA sequence: TGTGCCAGCACAATCAAAGAAGAAGCTTTCTTT. The chain uses TRBV25-1 and TRBJ1-1; unclear D gene. The CDR3 covers 11 residues. Per the germline V gene, CDR1 is MGHDK and CDR2 is SYGVNS. V lost 7 bases and J 8 bases, leaving 11 bases between the germline ends.

This clonotype has a count of ten or more. CDR3 sequence: CASSPESLENYEQYF. The CDR3 region has the DNA TGTGCCAGCAGCCCCGAGTCTCTAGAGAACTACGAGCAGTACTTC. This chain links TRBV6-1 with TRBJ2-7; D is uncertain. Trimming pared 6 bases from V and 3 bases from J, leaving 18 bases between. The germline gives CDR1 MNHNS, CDR2 SASEGT. The CDR3 has 15 residues.

This clonotype showed up many times. The J gene is TRBJ2-3, the V gene TRBV7-2; D may be TRBD2 (6 bases). The CDR3 sequence is 17 residues long. The germline V gene encodes CDR1 SGHTA and CDR2 FQGNSA. Trimming took 4 bases from V and 3 from J, leaving 20 bases between them. CDR3: CASSSEGSGRPTDTQYF. CDR3 in DNA: TGTGCCAGCAGCTCCGAGGGAAGCGGGCGGCCAACAGATACGCAGTATTTT.

This clonotype came up a few times. The rearrangement uses TRBV11-2 and TRBJ2-1; 8 bases are a match to TRBD1. Germline loops: CDR1 SGHAT, CDR2 FQNNGV. The CDR3 covers 13 residues. V shed 5 bases, J shed 7 bases, and the junction held 4 bases outside the gene matches. CDR3 in amino acids: CASSRQGWNEQFF. DNA for the CDR3: TGTGCCAGCAGCCGACAGGGGTGGAATGAGCAGTTCTTC.

The chain couples TRBV12-3 or TRBV12-4 to TRBJ1-5; D gene ambiguous. Trimming removed 3 bases at V and 3 bases at J, with 12 bases between. CDR3 length: 15 residues. The CDR3 bases are TGTGCCAGCAGTTTCTCGGGGAACCTCAATCAGCCCCAGCATTTT. Its translation: CASSFSGNLNQPQHF.

With regard to this clonotype: A read error may produce the germline difference seen at one junction end. V gene TRBV7-7 combines with J gene TRBJ2-2, with TRBD1 matching 7 bases. CDR3 length equals 15 residues. CDR1 is SSHAT and CDR2 is FNYEAQ in the germline V gene (reference sequence). CDR3 amino acids: CASSLRDRFTGELFF. In DNA, the CDR3 is TGTGCTAGCAGCCTAAGGGACAGATTCACCGGGGAGCTGTTTTTT. Full variable domain (outside the CDR3, taken from reference TRBV7-7 and TRBJ2-2): GAGVSQSPRYKVTKRGQDVTLRCDPISSHATLYWYQQALGQGPEFLTYFNYEAQPDKSGLPSDRFSAERPEGSISTLTIQRTEQRDSAMYRCASSLRDRFTGELFFGEGSRLTVL.

This clonotype was seen a single time. The chain uses TRBV7-8 and TRBJ2-1, with D possibly matching TRBD2 (5 bases). Germline loops: CDR1 SGHVS, CDR2 FQNEAQ. Trimming left V 4 bases short and J 1 base short, with 11 bases between. The CDR3 has 15 residues. CDR3 sequence (DNA): TGTGCCAGCAGCTCACAAGCGGTGTCCTACAATGAGCAGTTCTTC. Translation: CASSSQAVSYNEQFF.

This clonotype was seen repeatedly, ten times or more. The chain is built from TRBV24-1 and TRBJ2-5, with D perhaps matching TRBD2 (5 bases). The germline gives CDR1 KGHDR, CDR2 SFDVKD. The CDR3 extends over 15 amino acids. V dropped 3 bases and J dropped 2 bases, with 12 bases sitting between them. The CDR3 spells CATSDPKRQQETQYF. CDR3 sequence (DNA): TGTGCCACCAGTGATCCAAAGCGGCAGCAAGAGACCCAGTACTTC.

Regarding this clonotype: A read error may be the cause here, since a much bigger clone is one base away. The V and J genes are TRBV4-3 and TRBJ1-2; D perhaps matches TRBD1 (5 bases). CDR1 LGHNA and CDR2 YSLEER come from the germline V gene. The CDR3 has 17 amino acids. The CDR3 spells CAGSQDPGTETNYGYTF. As DNA, the CDR3 is TGCGCCGGCAGCCAAGATCCCGGGACCGAGACTAACTATGGCTACACCTTC.

J is TRBJ2-3 and V is TRBV5-1, with D possibly being TRBD2 (6 bases). Between the trimmed V and J ends, which lost 10 bases and 6 bases, there was a span of 18 bases. This CDR3 contains 13 residues. Germline CDR1 and CDR2: SGHRS and YFSETQ. CDR3: CAGGRGAGDTQYF. The CDR3 DNA sequence: TGCGCCGGCGGACGAGGGGCGGGGGATACGCAGTATTTT.

This clonotype turned up a few times. Just one base apart from a much larger clone, this may be a read error. In nucleotides, the CDR3 is TGTGCCAGCAGCTTAGTAGCGGGGGGTCACAATGAGCAGTACTTC. Protein sequence: CASSLVAGGHNEQYF. This sequence joins TRBV7-2 and TRBJ2-5; 10 nucleotides align to TRBD2. Per germline, CDR1 SGHTA and CDR2 FQGNSA. The trim removed 1 base at V and 11 bases at J, leaving 10 bases unmatched. The CDR3 spans 15 residues.

At least ten counts were recorded for this clonotype. The rearrangement uses TRBV12-3 or TRBV12-4 and TRBJ1-1; D is perhaps TRBD1 (5 bases). The CDR3 is made up of 14 amino acids. V was clipped by 1 base and J by 4 bases, with 10 bases between them. CDR3 in DNA: TGTGCCAGCAGTTTAGTCGGCGGGGGCACTGAAGCTTTCTTT. Its protein is CASSLVGGGTEAFF.

Many counts were recorded for this clonotype. This sequence joins TRBV27 and TRBJ2-7; D might be TRBD1 or TRBD2, each matching 5 bases. The CDR3 sequence is 14 residues long. Germline V gene data show CDR1 as MNHEY and CDR2 as SMNVEV (reference sequence). The V gene lost 6 bases and the J gene lost 2 bases, with 14 bases spanning the gap. CDR3 residues: CASSPGPNPYEQYF. The DNA for the CDR3 is TGTGCCAGCAGCCCGGGACCGAACCCCTACGAGCAGTACTTC.

This clonotype was detected ten times or more. CDR3 region: CASSGRLAGGLWEQFF. The CDR3, as DNA: TGTGCCAGCAGCGGAAGACTAGCGGGGGGGCTCTGGGAGCAGTTCTTC. V gene TRBV9 combines with J gene TRBJ2-1; 14 bases agree with TRBD2. V trimming: 3 bases; J trimming: 10 bases; junction bases outside the gene matches: 9. This CDR3 region has 16 residues. Germline assignment: CDR1 SGDLS and CDR2 YYNGEE. Based on the CDR3 plus reference TRBV9 and TRBJ2-1, the full variable domain is DSGVTQTPKHLITATGQRVTLRCSPRSGDLSVYWYQQSLDQGLQFLIQYYNGEERAKGNILERFSAQQFPDLHSELNLSSLELGDSALYFCASSGRLAGGLWEQFFGPGTRLTVL.

This rearrangement joins TRBV2 to TRBJ1-6; D is possibly TRBD1 (6 bases). The CDR3 length is 16 residues. V shed 5 bases and J shed 2 bases, with 13 bases lying between them. Germline loops: CDR1 SNHLY, CDR2 FYNNEI. CDR3 protein: CASSSQGSAYNSPLHF. CDR3 DNA sequence: TGTGCCAGCAGTTCACAGGGTAGCGCCTATAATTCACCCCTCCACTTT.

This clonotype has a count of ten or more. The chain is built from TRBV7-2 and TRBJ1-1; D possibly corresponds to TRBD1 (6 bases). The V end was cut by 3 bases, the J end by 1 base, with 9 bases between. Per germline, CDR1 SGHTA and CDR2 FQGNSA. The CDR3 sequence is 14 residues long. CDR3 in amino acids: CASSFQTGNTEAFF. The CDR3 DNA sequence: TGTGCCAGCAGCTTTCAGACAGGGAACACTGAAGCTTTCTTT.

This chain links TRBV20-1 with TRBJ2-3; the match to TRBD2 covers 14 bases. The CDR3 length is 16 residues. Losses at the gene ends were 6 bases for V and 3 bases for J; bases not matched to a gene: 8. CDR1 and CDR2 from the germline V gene are DFQATT and SNEGSKA (reference sequence). The CDR3 protein is CSATGTSGGTTDTQYF. The CDR3 nucleotides are TGCAGTGCAACCGGGACTAGCGGGGGCACGACAGATACGCAGTATTTT.

This clonotype was observed at least ten times. This chain links TRBV12-3 or TRBV12-4 with TRBJ2-6; D possibly matches TRBD1 or TRBD2 (6 bases each). CDR3 length: 15 amino acids. V was pared by 4 bases and J by 3 bases, with 10 bases between. DNA of the CDR3: TGTGCCAGCAGTTGGGGGGCTGATGGGGCCAACGTCCTGACTTTC. Translation: CASSWGADGANVLTF.

In its sample, this clonotype was seen many times. This chain uses TRBV5-1 with TRBJ1-1; possible D gene TRBD1, 5 bases. Trimming removed 0 bases at V and 5 bases at J, with 17 bases between. Germline lookup yields CDR1 SGHRS and CDR2 YFSETQ. The CDR3 runs 16 residues. The CDR3 bases are TGCGCCAGCAGCTTGGAAAGTGGCGTGGGGGGGACTGAAGCTTTCTTT. Residues: CASSLESGVGGTEAFF.

This clonotype has at least ten counts. The chain employs TRBV6-6 and TRBJ1-2; 7 nucleotides agree with TRBD1. The ends lost 6 bases at V and 2 bases at J; junction bases unmatched: 9. CDR3 length equals 15 residues. Per the germline V gene, CDR1 is MNHNY and CDR2 is SVGAGI (reference sequence). For the CDR3, the DNA is TGTGCCAGCAGACGCGCGACAGGGAAGAACTATGGCTACACCTTC. This sequence encodes CASRRATGKNYGYTF.

This clonotype was observed at least ten times. The genes are TRBV7-2 and TRBJ2-3; 14 positions agree with TRBD2. Trimming at V came to 1 base and at J to 4 bases, leaving 1 base not matched to a gene. The CDR3 spans 16 residues. Per the germline V gene, CDR1 is SGHTA and CDR2 is FQGNSA. In DNA, the CDR3 is TGTGCCAGCAGCTTAGAGGGACTAGCGGGGGCAGATACGCAGTATTTT. Its protein product is CASSLEGLAGADTQYF.

This clonotype was seen many times. The V and J genes are TRBV6-5 and TRBJ2-3, with D perhaps TRBD1 (6 bases). Per the germline V gene, CDR1 is MNHEY and CDR2 is SVGAGI. The length of the CDR3 is 17 residues. V was pared by 0 bases and J by 2 bases, with 15 bases between. CDR3 region: CASSYSPYGGNTDTQYF. The DNA of the CDR3 is TGTGCCAGCAGTTACTCGCCCTATGGGGGCAACACAGATACGCAGTATTTT.

Only a few counts were recorded for this clonotype. Being one base from a much bigger clone, this may be a read error. V gene TRBV7-9 combines with J gene TRBJ2-7; the D gene is possibly TRBD1 (6 bases). CDR1 and CDR2 (germline): SEHNR, FQNEAQ (reference sequence). This CDR3 has 13 amino acids. V lost 3 bases to trimming and J lost 5 bases, with 11 bases between them. The CDR3 DNA reads TGTGCCAGCAGCTTGACCGCAGGGGACGAGCAGTACTTC. Amino acids: CASSLTAGDEQYF.

Points on this clonotype: Being one base from a much bigger clone, this may be a read error. The gene calls are TRBV4-2 and TRBJ2-1, with 7 bases aligning to TRBD1. The junction had 5 bases not matched to a gene; V was cut back by 4 bases and J by 2 bases. Germline CDR1 LGHNA, CDR2 YNFKEQ. This CDR3 spans 15 amino acids. CDR3 DNA: TGTGCCAGCAGCCGAGAGCAGGGGGCCTACAATGAGCAGTTCTTC. Translating it yields CASSREQGAYNEQFF.

The chain couples TRBV12-3 or TRBV12-4 to TRBJ2-1; 10 nucleotides agree with TRBD2. This CDR3 is built from 16 residues. V gave up 5 bases and J gave up 6 bases; unmatched junction bases: 10. The CDR3 protein is CASSNTGLARGNEQFF. The CDR3 DNA is TGTGCCAGCAGTAATACGGGACTAGCGAGAGGCAATGAGCAGTTCTTC.

This clonotype was counted at least ten times. At one end, the junction sequence differs from germline, possibly due to a read error. V is TRBV6-2 or TRBV6-3 and J is TRBJ2-1; possible D gene TRBD2, 6 bases. The CDR3 totals 14 residues. Germline-derived CDR1 and CDR2 are MNHEY and SVGEGT. The CDR3 region is CASSDSTSNNEQFF. CDR3 in DNA: TGTGCCAGCAGTGACTCAACTAGCAACAATGAGCAGTTCTTC.

The rearrangement links TRBV19 to TRBJ2-7; tentative D call: TRBD2 (5 bases). Trimming removed 3 bases from V and 3 bases from J, with 9 bases in between. Germline-derived CDR1 and CDR2 are LNHDA and SQIVND (reference sequence). CDR3 size: 13 residues. The CDR3 loop is CASSISRDYEQYF. CDR3 nucleotide sequence: TGTGCCAGTAGTATCTCCCGGGACTACGAGCAGTACTTC.

This clonotype was observed many times. The gene calls are TRBV10-2 and TRBJ2-1; weak D call: TRBD1 (6 bases). V was shortened by 4 bases and J by 8 bases, with 15 bases between the two germline ends. This CDR3 is 14 amino acids long. Germline CDR1 reads WSHSY; CDR2 reads SAAADI. The CDR3 reads CASSASQGRDEQFF. In DNA, the CDR3 is TGCGCCAGCAGTGCCTCACAGGGTCGGGATGAGCAGTTCTTC.

Many counts were recorded for this clonotype. V and J are TRBV15 and TRBJ1-4; TRBD1 agrees at 7 bases. The trim removed 3 bases at V and 0 bases at J, leaving 4 bases unmatched. This CDR3 has 16 residues. In germline, CDR1 is LNHNV, CDR2 YYDKDF (reference sequence). The CDR3 protein is CATSSPGTATNEKLFF. In nucleotides, the CDR3 is TGTGCCACCAGCAGCCCCGGGACAGCAACTAATGAAAAACTGTTTTTT.